Described below is a single T cell receptor beta chain sequence and its context. CDR3 length: 14 amino acids. Germline CDR1 and CDR2: MDHEN and SYDVKM. Deletions cut 6 bases from V and 1 base from J, with 9 bases between. Clones were sequenced by immunoSEQ multiplex PCR, and TCRdb holds only the in-frame ones, with some missing. The sample has around 78,000 clones, about 90% seen once; the top ten hold about 5.3%. This sample is part of a study of blood T cell repertoires in COVID-19. Study-wide context: Sites in the United States, Italy and Spain provided acute and convalescent COVID-19 samples.

This clonotype was obtained from a man aged 50 or older with active COVID-19. This sequence joins TRBV28 and TRBJ1-4; the D gene is possibly TRBD1 (5 bases). The specimen sequenced was peripheral blood. The CDR3 sequence is CASRAGGTNEKLFF. DNA of the CDR3: TGTGCCAGCAGGGCCGGGGGAACTAATGAAAAACTGTTTTTT.